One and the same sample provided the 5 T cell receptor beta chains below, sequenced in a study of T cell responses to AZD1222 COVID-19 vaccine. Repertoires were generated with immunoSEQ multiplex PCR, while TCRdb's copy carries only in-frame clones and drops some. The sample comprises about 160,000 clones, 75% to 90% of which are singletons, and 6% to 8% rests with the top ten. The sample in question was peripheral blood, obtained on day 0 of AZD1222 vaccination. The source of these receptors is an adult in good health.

CDR3: CASSLYFKGIRGNSPLHF. In nucleotides, the CDR3 is TGTGCCAGCAGTTTATATTTTAAGGGGATTAGGGGAAATTCACCCCTCCACTTT. The J gene is TRBJ1-6, the V gene TRBV27; D may be TRBD1 (5 bases). Germline lookup yields CDR1 MNHEY and CDR2 SMNVEV (reference sequence). V was clipped by 1 base and J by 7 bases, with 20 bases between them. The CDR3 sequence is 18 residues long.

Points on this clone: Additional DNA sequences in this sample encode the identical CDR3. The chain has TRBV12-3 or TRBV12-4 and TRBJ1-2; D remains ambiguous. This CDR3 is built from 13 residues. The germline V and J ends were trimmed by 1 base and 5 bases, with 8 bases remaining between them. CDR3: CASSLGRSYGYTF. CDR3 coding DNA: TGTGCCAGCAGTTTAGGTCGATCATATGGCTACACCTTC.

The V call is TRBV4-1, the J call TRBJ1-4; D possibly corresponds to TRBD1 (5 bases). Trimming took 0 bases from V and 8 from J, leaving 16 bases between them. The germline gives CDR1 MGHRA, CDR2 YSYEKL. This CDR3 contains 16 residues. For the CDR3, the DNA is TGCGCCAGCAGCCAAGAAAAAAGAGGGGCTAGAGAAAAACTGTTTTTT. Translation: CASSQEKRGAREKLFF.

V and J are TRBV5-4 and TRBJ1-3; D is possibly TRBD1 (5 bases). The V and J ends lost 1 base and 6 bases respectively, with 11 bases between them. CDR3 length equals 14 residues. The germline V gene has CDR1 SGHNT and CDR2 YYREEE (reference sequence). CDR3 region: CASSLSGGVNTIYF. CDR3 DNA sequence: TGTGCCAGCAGCTTGTCTGGGGGGGTAAACACCATATATTTT. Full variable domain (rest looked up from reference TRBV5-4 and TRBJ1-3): ETGVTQSPTHLIKTRGQQVTLRCSSQSGHNTVSWYQQALGQGPQFIFQYYREEENGRGNFPPRFSGLQFPNYSSELNVNALELDDSALYLCASSLSGGVNTIYFGEGSWLTVV.

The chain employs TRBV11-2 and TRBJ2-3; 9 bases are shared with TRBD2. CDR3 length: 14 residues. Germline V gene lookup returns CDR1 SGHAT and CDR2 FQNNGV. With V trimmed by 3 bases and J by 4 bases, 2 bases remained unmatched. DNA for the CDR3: TGTGCCAGCAGCTTTAGCGGGGGCTCAGATACGCAGTATTTT. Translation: CASSFSGGSDTQYF.